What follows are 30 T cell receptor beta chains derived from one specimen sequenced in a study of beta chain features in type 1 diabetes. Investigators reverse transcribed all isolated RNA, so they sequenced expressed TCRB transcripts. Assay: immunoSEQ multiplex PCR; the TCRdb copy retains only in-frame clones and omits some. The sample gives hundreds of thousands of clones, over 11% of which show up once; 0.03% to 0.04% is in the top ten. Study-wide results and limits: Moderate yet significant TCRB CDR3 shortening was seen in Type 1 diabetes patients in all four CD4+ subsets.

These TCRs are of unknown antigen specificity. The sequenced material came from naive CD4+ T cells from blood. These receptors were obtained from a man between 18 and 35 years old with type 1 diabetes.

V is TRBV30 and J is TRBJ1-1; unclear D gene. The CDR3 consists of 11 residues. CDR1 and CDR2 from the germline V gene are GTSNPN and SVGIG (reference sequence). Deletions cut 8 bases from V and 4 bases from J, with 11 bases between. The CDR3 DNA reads TGTGCCGGAACCCTGAGCACTGAAGCTTTCTTT. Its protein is CAGTLSTEAFF.

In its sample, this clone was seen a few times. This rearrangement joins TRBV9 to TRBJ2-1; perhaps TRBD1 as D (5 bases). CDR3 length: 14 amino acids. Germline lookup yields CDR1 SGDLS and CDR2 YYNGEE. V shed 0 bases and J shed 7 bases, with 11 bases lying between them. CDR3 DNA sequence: TGTGCCAGCAGCGTAGAGCCCAGGGAAAATGAGCAGTTCTTC. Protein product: CASSVEPRENEQFF.

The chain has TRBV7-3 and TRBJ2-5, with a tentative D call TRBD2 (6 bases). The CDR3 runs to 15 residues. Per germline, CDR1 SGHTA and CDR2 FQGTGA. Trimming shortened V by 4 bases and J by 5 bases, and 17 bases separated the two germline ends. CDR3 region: CASSSLGEAGETQYF. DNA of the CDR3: TGTGCCAGCAGCTCACTAGGGGAGGCCGGGGAGACCCAGTACTTC. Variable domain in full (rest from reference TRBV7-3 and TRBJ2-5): GAGVSQTPSNKVTEKGKYVELRCDPISGHTALYWYRQSLGQGPEFLIYFQGTGAADDSGLPNDRFFAVRPEGSVSTLKIQRTERGDSAVYLCASSSLGEAGETQYFGPGTRLLVL.

The DNA of the CDR3 is TGTGCCAGCAGCTCCCGTCGACTTCTTCTCCCCGAGCAGTACTTC. It yields the protein CASSSRRLLLPEQYF. The chain uses TRBV11-2 and TRBJ2-7; no definite D call. Per the germline V gene, CDR1 is SGHAT and CDR2 is FQNNGV. Trimming removed 4 bases at V and 6 bases at J, with 19 bases between. The CDR3 spans 15 residues.

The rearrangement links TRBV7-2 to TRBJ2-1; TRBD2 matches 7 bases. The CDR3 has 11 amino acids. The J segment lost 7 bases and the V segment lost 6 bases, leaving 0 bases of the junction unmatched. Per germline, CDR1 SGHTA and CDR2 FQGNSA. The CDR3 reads CASRLANEQFF. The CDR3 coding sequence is TGTGCCAGCAGACTAGCGAATGAGCAGTTCTTC. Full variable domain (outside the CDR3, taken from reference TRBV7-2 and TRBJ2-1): GAGVSQSPSNKVTEKGKDVELRCDPISGHTALYWYRQSLGQGLEFLIYFQGNSAPDKSGLPSDRFSAERTGGSVSTLTIQRTQQEDSAVYLCASRLANEQFFGPGTRLTVL.

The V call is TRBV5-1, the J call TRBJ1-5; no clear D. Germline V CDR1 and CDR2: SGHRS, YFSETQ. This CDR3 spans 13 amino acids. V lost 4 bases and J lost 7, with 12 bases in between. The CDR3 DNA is TGCGCCAGCAGCCGAGAGCTGGGGCAGCCCCAGCATTTT. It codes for CASSRELGQPQHF.

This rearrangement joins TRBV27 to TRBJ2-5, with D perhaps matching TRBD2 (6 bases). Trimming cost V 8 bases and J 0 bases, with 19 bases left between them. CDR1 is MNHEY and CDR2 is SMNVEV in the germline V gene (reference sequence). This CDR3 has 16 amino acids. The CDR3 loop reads CASLPLAGPHQETQYF. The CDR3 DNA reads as TGTGCCAGCCTTCCGCTGGCGGGGCCACACCAAGAGACCCAGTACTTC.

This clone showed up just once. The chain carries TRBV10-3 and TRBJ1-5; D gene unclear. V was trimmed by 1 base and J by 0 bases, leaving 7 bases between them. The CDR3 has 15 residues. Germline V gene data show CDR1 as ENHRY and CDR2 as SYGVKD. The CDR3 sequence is CAISEFQPSNQPQHF. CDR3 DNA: TGTGCCATCAGTGAGTTCCAGCCTAGCAATCAGCCCCAGCATTTT.

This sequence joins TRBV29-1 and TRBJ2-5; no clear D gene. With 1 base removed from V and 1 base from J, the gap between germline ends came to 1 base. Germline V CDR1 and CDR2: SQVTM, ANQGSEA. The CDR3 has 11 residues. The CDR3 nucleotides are TGCAGCGTTGAAGGCCAAGAGACCCAGTACTTC. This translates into CSVEGQETQYF.

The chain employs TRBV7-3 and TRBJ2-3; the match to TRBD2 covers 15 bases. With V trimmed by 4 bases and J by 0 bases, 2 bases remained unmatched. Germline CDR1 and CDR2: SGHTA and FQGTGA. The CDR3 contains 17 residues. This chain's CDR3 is CASSSGLAGGSTDTQYF. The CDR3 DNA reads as TGTGCCAGCAGCTCCGGACTAGCGGGGGGGAGCACAGATACGCAGTATTTT.

CDR3 in amino acids: CASSLGTSGRETQYF. Written as DNA, the CDR3 is TGCGCCAGCAGCCTCGGGACTAGCGGGAGAGAGACCCAGTACTTC. V and J are TRBV5-1 and TRBJ2-5; 14 bases line up with TRBD2. CDR3 size: 15 residues. Looked up from germline, CDR1 is SGHRS and CDR2 is YFSETQ. V was pared by 4 bases and J by 4 bases, with 3 bases of the junction left unmatched.

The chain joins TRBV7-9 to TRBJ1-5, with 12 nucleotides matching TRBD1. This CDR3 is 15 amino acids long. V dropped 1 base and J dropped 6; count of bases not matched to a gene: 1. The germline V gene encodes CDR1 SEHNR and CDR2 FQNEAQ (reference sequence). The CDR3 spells CASSLGDRGLQPQHF. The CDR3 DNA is TGTGCCAGCAGCTTAGGGGACAGGGGGCTTCAGCCCCAGCATTTT.

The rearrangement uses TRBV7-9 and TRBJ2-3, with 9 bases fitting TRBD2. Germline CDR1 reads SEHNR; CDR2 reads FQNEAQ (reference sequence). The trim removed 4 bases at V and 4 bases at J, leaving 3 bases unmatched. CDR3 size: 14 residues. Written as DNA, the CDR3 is TGTGCCAGCAGCTGGACTAGCGAGGCAGATACGCAGTATTTT. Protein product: CASSWTSEADTQYF. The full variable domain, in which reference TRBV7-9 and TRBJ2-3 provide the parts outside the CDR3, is DTGVSQNPRHKITKRGQNVTFRCDPISEHNRLYWYRQTLGQGPEFLTYFQNEAQLEKSRLLSDRFSAERPKGSFSTLEIQRTEQGDSAMYLCASSWTSEADTQYFGPGTRLTVL.

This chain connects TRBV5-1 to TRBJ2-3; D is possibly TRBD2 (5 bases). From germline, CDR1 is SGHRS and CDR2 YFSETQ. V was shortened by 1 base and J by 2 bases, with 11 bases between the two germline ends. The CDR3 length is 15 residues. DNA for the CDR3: TGCGCCAGCAGCTTGAGCGGACCCAACACAGATACGCAGTATTTT. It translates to CASSLSGPNTDTQYF.

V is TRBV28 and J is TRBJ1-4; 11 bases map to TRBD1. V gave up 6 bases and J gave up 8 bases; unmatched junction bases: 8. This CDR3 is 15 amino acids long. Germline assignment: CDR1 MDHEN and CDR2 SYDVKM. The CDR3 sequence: CASRPTDRGQEKLFF. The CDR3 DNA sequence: TGTGCCAGCAGACCTACGGACAGGGGGCAAGAAAAACTGTTTTTT.

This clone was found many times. CDR3 protein: CASIQTGANNEQFF. The CDR3 region has the DNA TGTGCCAGCATTCAGACGGGAGCGAACAATGAGCAGTTCTTC. This chain connects TRBV2 to TRBJ2-1, with D possibly being TRBD2 (6 bases). This CDR3 is built from 14 residues. V was clipped by 7 bases and J by 5 bases, with 15 bases between them. CDR1 is SNHLY and CDR2 is FYNNEI in the germline V gene. The full variable domain, rest sourced from reference TRBV2 and TRBJ2-1, is EPEVTQTPSHQVTQMGQEVILRCVPISNHLYFYWYRQILGQKVEFLVSFYNNEISEKSEIFDDQFSVERPDGSNFTLKIRSTKLEDSAMYFCASIQTGANNEQFFGPGTRLTVL.

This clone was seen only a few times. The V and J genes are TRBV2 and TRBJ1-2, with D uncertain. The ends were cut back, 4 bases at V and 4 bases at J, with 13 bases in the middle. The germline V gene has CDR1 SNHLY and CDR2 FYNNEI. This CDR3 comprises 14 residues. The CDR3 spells CASSVVPGSYGYTF. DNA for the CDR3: TGTGCCAGCAGTGTAGTTCCAGGCTCCTATGGCTACACCTTC.

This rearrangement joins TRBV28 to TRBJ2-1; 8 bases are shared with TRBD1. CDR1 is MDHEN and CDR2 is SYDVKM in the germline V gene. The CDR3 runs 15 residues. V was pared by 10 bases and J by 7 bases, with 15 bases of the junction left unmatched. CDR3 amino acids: CATDKPGQGGNEQFF. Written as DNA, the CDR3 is TGTGCCACCGACAAACCAGGACAGGGTGGGAATGAGCAGTTCTTC. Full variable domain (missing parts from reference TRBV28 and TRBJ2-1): DVKVTQSSRYLVKRTGEKVFLECVQDMDHENMFWYRQDPGLGLRLIYFSYDVKMKEKGDIPEGYSVSREKKERFSLILESASTNQTSMYLCATDKPGQGGNEQFFGPGTRLTVL.

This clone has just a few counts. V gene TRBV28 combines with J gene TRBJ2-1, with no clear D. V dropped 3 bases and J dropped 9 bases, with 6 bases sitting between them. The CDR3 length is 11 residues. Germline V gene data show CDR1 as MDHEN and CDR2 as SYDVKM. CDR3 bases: TGTGCCAGCAGTTTTCTCCGTGAGCAGTTCTTC. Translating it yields CASSFLREQFF. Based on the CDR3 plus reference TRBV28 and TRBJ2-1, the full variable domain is DVKVTQSSRYLVKRTGEKVFLECVQDMDHENMFWYRQDPGLGLRLIYFSYDVKMKEKGDIPEGYSVSREKKERFSLILESASTNQTSMYLCASSFLREQFFGPGTRLTVL.

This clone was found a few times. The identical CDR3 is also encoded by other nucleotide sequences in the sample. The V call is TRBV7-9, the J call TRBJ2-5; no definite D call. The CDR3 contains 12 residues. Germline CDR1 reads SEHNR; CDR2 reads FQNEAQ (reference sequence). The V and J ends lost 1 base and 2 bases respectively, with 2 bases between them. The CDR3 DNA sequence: TGTGCCAGCAGCTTAGGTCAAGAGACCCAGTACTTC. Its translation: CASSLGQETQYF.

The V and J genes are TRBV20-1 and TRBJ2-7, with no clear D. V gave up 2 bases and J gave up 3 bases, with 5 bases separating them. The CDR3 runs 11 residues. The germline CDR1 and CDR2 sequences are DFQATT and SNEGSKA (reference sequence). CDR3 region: CSARPDYEQYF. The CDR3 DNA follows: TGCAGTGCTAGACCTGACTACGAGCAGTACTTC.

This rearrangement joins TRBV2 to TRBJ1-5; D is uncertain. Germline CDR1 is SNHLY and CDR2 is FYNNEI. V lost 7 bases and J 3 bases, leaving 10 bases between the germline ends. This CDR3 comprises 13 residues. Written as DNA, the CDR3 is TGTGCCAGCACCGGGGAGGCCAATCAGCCCCAGCATTTT. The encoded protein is CASTGEANQPQHF.

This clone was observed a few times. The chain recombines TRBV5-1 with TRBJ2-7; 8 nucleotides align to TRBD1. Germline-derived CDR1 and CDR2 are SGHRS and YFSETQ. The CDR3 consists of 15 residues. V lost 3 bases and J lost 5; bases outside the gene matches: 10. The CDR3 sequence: CASSSDRGAEDEQYF. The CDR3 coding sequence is TGCGCCAGCAGCTCCGACAGGGGAGCGGAGGACGAGCAGTACTTC.

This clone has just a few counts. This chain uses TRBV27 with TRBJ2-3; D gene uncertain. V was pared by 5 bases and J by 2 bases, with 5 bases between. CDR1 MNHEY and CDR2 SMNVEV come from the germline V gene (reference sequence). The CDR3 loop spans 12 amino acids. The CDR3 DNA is TGTGCCAGCAGTCCCCACACAGATACGCAGTATTTT. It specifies CASSPHTDTQYF.

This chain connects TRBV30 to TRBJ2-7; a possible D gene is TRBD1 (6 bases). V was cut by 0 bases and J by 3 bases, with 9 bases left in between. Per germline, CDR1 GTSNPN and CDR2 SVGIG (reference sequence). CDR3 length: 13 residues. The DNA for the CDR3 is TGTGCCTGGAGTGTACAGGGAAACTACGAGCAGTACTTC. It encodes CAWSVQGNYEQYF.

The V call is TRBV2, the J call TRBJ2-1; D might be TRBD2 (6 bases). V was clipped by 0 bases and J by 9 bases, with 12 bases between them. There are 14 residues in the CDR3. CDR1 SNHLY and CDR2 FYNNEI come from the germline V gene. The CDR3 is CASSEANRAGEQFF. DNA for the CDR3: TGTGCCAGCAGTGAAGCGAATCGAGCGGGTGAGCAGTTCTTC.

CDR3 nucleotides: TGTGCCAGCAGACGACAGGGTTTACCCTACGAGCAGTACTTC. Translation gives CASRRQGLPYEQYF. The chain links TRBV5-6 to TRBJ2-7, with TRBD1 matching over 7 bases. CDR3 length: 14 residues. After removal of 5 bases from V and 2 bases from J, the junction contained 7 bases not matched to a gene. Germline loops: CDR1 SGHDT, CDR2 YYEEEE. The variable domain in full, with the rest retrieved from reference TRBV5-6 and TRBJ2-7, is DAGVTQSPTHLIKTRGQQVTLRCSPKSGHDTVSWYQQALGQGPQFIFQYYEEEERQRGNFPDRFSGHQFPNYSSELNVNALLLGDSALYLCASRRQGLPYEQYFGPGTRLTVT.

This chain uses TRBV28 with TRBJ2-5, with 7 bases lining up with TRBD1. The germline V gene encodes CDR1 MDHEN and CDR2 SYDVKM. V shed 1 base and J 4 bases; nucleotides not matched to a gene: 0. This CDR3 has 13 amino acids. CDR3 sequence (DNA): TGTGCCAGCAGTTTATCAGGGGGAGAGACCCAGTACTTC. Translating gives CASSLSGGETQYF.

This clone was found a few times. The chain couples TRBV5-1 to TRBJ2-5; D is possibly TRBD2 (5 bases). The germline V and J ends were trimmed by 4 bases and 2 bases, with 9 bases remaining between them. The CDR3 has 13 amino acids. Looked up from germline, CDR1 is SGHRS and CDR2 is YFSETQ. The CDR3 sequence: CASSTWTQETQYF. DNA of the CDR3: TGCGCCAGCAGCACATGGACTCAAGAGACCCAGTACTTC.

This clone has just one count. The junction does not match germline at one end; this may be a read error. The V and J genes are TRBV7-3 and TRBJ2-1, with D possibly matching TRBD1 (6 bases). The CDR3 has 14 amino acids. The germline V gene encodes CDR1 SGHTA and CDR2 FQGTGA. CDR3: CASSLTGSYNEQFF. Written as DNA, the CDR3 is TGTGCCAGCAGCCTAACAGGGTCCTACAATGAGCAGTTCTTC.